The entry that follows covers one T cell receptor beta chain sequence. This sample was taken from a study of blood T cell repertoires in COVID-19. Study overall: From the United States, Italy and Spain came samples of acute and convalescent COVID-19. T cells, B-cell-depleted T cells, or PBMCs provided the cDNA or gDNA that served as material.

Per the original methods: Amplifying reference gene primers gave estimates of nucleated cell counts. Sequencing was performed with immunoSEQ multiplex PCR; in TCRdb, only in-frame clones are kept and a portion is missing. V, J and clone size derive from that table, while D and trimming were established from the DNA sequence. Found here are about 74,000 clones, almost 85% of them singletons; the top ten hold 30% to 45%. Germline V gives CDR1 ENHRY, CDR2 SYGVKD. Between the trimmed V and J ends, which lost 7 bases and 4 bases, there was a span of 19 bases. This CDR3 is 15 amino acids long. This clonotype was sampled from a man aged 70 or older with acute or convalescent COVID-19. The sample taken for sequencing was peripheral blood. This chain joins TRBV10-3 and TRBJ1-2; TRBD1 might be the D (6 bases). Written as DNA, the CDR3 is TGTGCCATCACCCTGGACAGTTCGTCTTCCTATGGCTACACCTTC. Translating gives CAITLDSSSSYGYTF.